One and the same sample provided the 15 T cell receptor beta chains below, sequenced in a study of response to subunit inactivated influenza vaccine. TCRdb processed the RT-PCR reads anew with MiXCR; each CDR3 protein has one entry. The repertoire consists of roughly 460,000 distinct CDR3 sequences, with approximately 9.9% occurring once and the leading ten covering approximately 12%. This specimen was PBMCs from blood, taken more than 35 days after vaccination. The receptors stem from a man in his fifties or sixties who received an inactivated influenza vaccine.

V and J are TRBV6-1 and TRBJ1-6, with TRBD1 identical over 8 bases. V gave up 6 bases and J gave up 7 bases; unmatched junction bases: 5. CDR3 length equals 14 residues. Germline V lookup: CDR1 MNHNS, CDR2 SASEGT. CDR3 loop: CASRVQGGNSPLHF. The CDR3 DNA reads TGTGCCAGCAGAGTACAGGGGGGAAATTCACCCCTCCACTTT.

This clonotype was counted at least ten times. This rearrangement joins TRBV12-3 or TRBV12-4 to TRBJ2-7; 7 nucleotides match TRBD1. CDR3 length equals 16 residues. V shed 3 bases and J 4 bases; nucleotides not matched to a gene: 12. In DNA form, the CDR3 reads TGTGCCAGCAGTTTCGACCAGGGGGTTCTTTTTTACGAGCAGTACTTC. This encodes CASSFDQGVLFYEQYF.

V and J are TRBV9 and TRBJ2-7; 7 positions agree with TRBD2. The CDR3 runs to 14 residues. Trimming cost V 3 bases and J 3 bases; bases outside gene matches: 6. Germline CDR1 SGDLS, CDR2 YYNGEE. CDR3 bases: TGTGCCAGCAGCGCCGGGACTACCTACTACGAGCAGTACTTC. This sequence encodes CASSAGTTYYEQYF.

As to this clonotype: Possible read error: a much larger clone is one base away. In DNA form, the CDR3 reads TGTGCCAGCAGCAACCGGGACAGGGTATTGATTGAGACCCAGTACTTC. Its protein product is CASSNRDRVLIETQYF. The chain employs TRBV7-9 and TRBJ2-5, with 9 positions matching TRBD1. Germline V gene sequence: CDR1 SEHNR, CDR2 FQNEAQ (reference sequence). The CDR3 has 16 amino acids. V was clipped by 5 bases and J by 5 bases; unmatched bases: 12.

This chain links TRBV6-1 with TRBJ2-5; TRBD2 agrees at 9 bases. Germline V lookup: CDR1 MNHNS, CDR2 SASEGT. The CDR3 sequence is 14 residues long. Unmatched junction bases numbered 8, after V lost 8 bases and J lost 4 bases. The CDR3 protein is CASGPLAGLETQYF. CDR3 DNA: TGTGCCAGCGGGCCCCTAGCGGGGCTAGAGACCCAGTACTTC.

This clonotype was seen more than once but under ten times. The rearrangement joins TRBV5-1 to TRBJ2-7, with D perhaps TRBD1 (5 bases). The CDR3 length is 13 residues. Germline CDR1 reads SGHRS; CDR2 reads YFSETQ. V lost 5 bases and J 2 bases, leaving 11 bases between the germline ends. For the CDR3, the DNA is TGCGCCAGCAGACCGGACACGACCTACGAGCAGTACTTC. Protein: CASRPDTTYEQYF.

The rearrangement joins TRBV30 to TRBJ2-2; TRBD1 matches 9 bases. Germline V CDR1 and CDR2: GTSNPN, SVGIG (reference sequence). The V gene end was trimmed by 4 bases and the J gene end by 5 bases; junction bases not matched to a gene: 11. This CDR3 has 16 amino acids. CDR3 nucleotides: TGTGCCTGGAATAGAATAGGGACAGGGCCAACCGGGGAGCTGTTTTTT. It translates to CAWNRIGTGPTGELFF.

In its sample, this clonotype was seen many times. The chain is built from TRBV7-2 and TRBJ2-7; 7 positions agree with TRBD1. This CDR3 region has 13 residues. Germline V CDR1 and CDR2: SGHTA, FQGNSA. The junction had 8 bases not matched to a gene; V was cut back by 10 bases and J by 2 bases. CDR3 in amino acids: CATSWQGAYEQYF. For the CDR3, the DNA is TGTGCCACCTCGTGGCAGGGGGCCTACGAGCAGTACTTC.

This clonotype was observed a handful of times. The rearrangement links TRBV5-1 to TRBJ2-3; 11 positions match TRBD2. From germline, CDR1 is SGHRS and CDR2 YFSETQ. V gave up 4 bases and J gave up 2 bases; unmatched junction bases: 6. The CDR3 is 16 residues long. CDR3 nucleotide sequence: TGCGCCAGCAGCGAAGGGACTAGCGGAATCACAGATACGCAGTATTTT. The encoded protein is CASSEGTSGITDTQYF.

This clonotype turned up a few times. The V and J genes are TRBV5-1 and TRBJ2-5; 10 bases are a match to TRBD2. The ends lost 1 base at V and 4 bases at J; junction bases unmatched: 4. The CDR3 runs 15 residues. The germline gives CDR1 SGHRS, CDR2 YFSETQ. This CDR3 reads CASSLTSGNSETQYF. The CDR3 DNA is TGCGCCAGCAGCTTGACTAGCGGGAACTCAGAGACCCAGTACTTC.

There are many counts of this clonotype. V and J are TRBV7-2 and TRBJ1-4, with a possible D match to TRBD1 (5 bases). Germline V CDR1 and CDR2: SGHTA, FQGNSA. The CDR3 extends over 12 amino acids. The V end lost 5 bases, the J end lost 10 bases, and 11 bases lay between the germline ends. The CDR3 is CASSDPGLKLFF. The CDR3, as DNA: TGTGCCAGCAGCGATCCGGGGCTAAAACTGTTTTTT.

The rearrangement uses TRBV25-1 and TRBJ2-7; 7 nucleotides agree with TRBD1. The germline V gene has CDR1 MGHDK and CDR2 SYGVNS. V was clipped by 4 bases and J by 4 bases; unmatched bases: 10. This CDR3 region has 15 residues. CDR3 nucleotides: TGTGCCAGCAGTGTGCCCGGTGACAGGGCGTACGAGCAGTACTTC. This translates into CASSVPGDRAYEQYF.

V and J are TRBV7-6 and TRBJ2-1; D is undetermined. This CDR3 contains 13 residues. Germline-derived CDR1 and CDR2 are SGHVS and FNYEAQ. The V and J ends lost 1 base and 6 bases respectively, with 7 bases between them. The CDR3 DNA follows: TGTGCCAGCAGCTTAGGCTGGCGCAATGAGCAGTTCTTC. This codes for CASSLGWRNEQFF.

This chain uses TRBV4-2 with TRBJ2-2; 9 bases are a match to TRBD2. Germline CDR1 reads LGHNA; CDR2 reads YNFKEQ. Trimming took 1 base from V and 4 from J; bases not matched to a gene: 4. The CDR3 spans 16 residues. The CDR3 is CASSQAAGGPTGELFF. The CDR3, as DNA: TGTGCCAGCAGCCAAGCTGCGGGGGGGCCCACCGGGGAGCTGTTTTTT.

V gene TRBV9 combines with J gene TRBJ2-5; D tentatively fits TRBD1 or TRBD2 (5 bases each). The V end lost 4 bases, the J end lost 2 bases, and 18 bases lay between the germline ends. This CDR3 region has 16 residues. The germline gives CDR1 SGDLS, CDR2 YYNGEE. The CDR3 loop reads CASSISGTYGQETQYF. The CDR3 nucleotides read TGTGCCAGCAGCATTTCCGGGACCTACGGGCAAGAGACCCAGTACTTC.